This section outlines one TCR beta chain sequence together with its context. Its specificity is unknown. This record comes from a study of cytomegalovirus exposure and HLA in healthy donors. Study-level information: Among about 179 million T cells, an earlier analysis found 117 million unique TCR beta sequences.

The CDR3 covers 15 residues. Germline-derived CDR1 and CDR2 are SGHDT and YYEEEE. Trimming left V 2 bases short and J 7 bases short, with 18 bases between. General observations from the study: Association with HLA alleles at 0.05 false discovery rate was found for 16,951 TCR beta sequences in a later analysis.

Both 60 Vbeta primers and 13 Jbeta primers went into the PCR. This table comes from immunoSEQ multiplex PCR, and its TCRdb copy is limited to in-frame clones, with some not included. Found here are around 200,000 clones, more than 60% of them singletons; the top ten hold roughly 1.6%. This chain connects TRBV5-6 to TRBJ1-2; unclear D gene. The sequence came from a middle-aged man in good health and CMV-seronegative. The material sequenced was PBMCs. CDR3 protein: CASSFMGRQTAGYTF. CDR3 in DNA: TGTGCCAGCAGCTTTATGGGCAGGCAAACAGCTGGCTACACCTTC.